Listed below are T cell receptor beta chains from one sample, sequenced in a study of blood T cells in healthy people across ages. TCRdb analysed the 5' RACE reads with MiXCR anew, one entry per CDR3 protein. The sample shows roughly 700,000 distinct CDR3 sequences, over 45% of them seen only once. Material: blood. The source is a woman between 55 and 75 years old in good health. Each CDR3 is given with its conserved first and last residue. For some rows the clone size is stated as once, few or many, or as a class when expanded; others skip it.

cdr3_aa: CASSPQLAGGNGQYF
clone_size: NA
v_call: TRBV7-7
j_call: TRBJ2-5

cdr3_aa: CASSLRTSGRADTQYF
clone_size: NA
v_call: TRBV7-8
j_call: TRBJ2-3

cdr3_aa: CSASVGVSYGYTF
clone_size: NA
v_call: TRBV20-1
j_call: TRBJ1-2

cdr3_aa: CASSCSGGSDIQYF
clone_size: once
v_call: TRBV7-9
j_call: TRBJ2-4

cdr3_aa: CASSWGTYSGEQYF
clone_size: NA
v_call: TRBV5-1
j_call: NA

cdr3_aa: CSVGGGASGATDTQYF
clone_size: few
v_call: TRBV29-1
j_call: TRBJ2-3

cdr3_aa: CASSRWTGSGEKLFF
clone_size: NA
v_call: TRBV7-2
j_call: TRBJ1-4

cdr3_aa: CSAGDMGYGYTF
clone_size: NA
v_call: TRBV20-1
j_call: TRBJ1-2

cdr3_aa: CATKRGHGETQYF
clone_size: NA
v_call: TRBV6-2/TRBV6-3
j_call: TRBJ2-5

cdr3_aa: CASSQGTETYEQYF
clone_size: NA
v_call: TRBV4-2
j_call: TRBJ2-7

cdr3_aa: CASSTLRASGHSTDTQYF
clone_size: NA
v_call: TRBV21-1
j_call: TRBJ2-3

cdr3_aa: CSARDRRVPDTQYF
clone_size: NA
v_call: TRBV20-1
j_call: TRBJ2-3

cdr3_aa: CASMEGDRRETQYF
clone_size: once
v_call: TRBV28
j_call: NA

cdr3_aa: CASSLSTNNEQFF
clone_size: NA
v_call: TRBV5-1
j_call: TRBJ2-1

cdr3_aa: CSASYGRDEQYF
clone_size: NA
v_call: TRBV20-1
j_call: TRBJ2-7

cdr3_aa: CASSSDLHHNEQFF
clone_size: few
v_call: TRBV4-3
j_call: TRBJ2-1

cdr3_aa: CASSRVGTGGSYEQYF
clone_size: NA
v_call: TRBV4-1
j_call: NA

cdr3_aa: CASSLDRSGAQYF
clone_size: few
v_call: TRBV7-2
j_call: TRBJ2-3

cdr3_aa: CASSLEGTATYEQYF
clone_size: NA
v_call: TRBV5-6
j_call: TRBJ2-7

cdr3_aa: CASSDSGTRTDTQYF
clone_size: NA
v_call: TRBV25-1
j_call: TRBJ2-3

cdr3_aa: CASKLGLADNQPQHF
clone_size: NA
v_call: TRBV2
j_call: TRBJ1-5

cdr3_aa: CASSSRQGLAGVPGSEQFF
clone_size: few
v_call: TRBV5-6
j_call: TRBJ2-1

cdr3_aa: CSARNSRATGFNSPLHF
clone_size: few
v_call: TRBV20-1
j_call: TRBJ1-6